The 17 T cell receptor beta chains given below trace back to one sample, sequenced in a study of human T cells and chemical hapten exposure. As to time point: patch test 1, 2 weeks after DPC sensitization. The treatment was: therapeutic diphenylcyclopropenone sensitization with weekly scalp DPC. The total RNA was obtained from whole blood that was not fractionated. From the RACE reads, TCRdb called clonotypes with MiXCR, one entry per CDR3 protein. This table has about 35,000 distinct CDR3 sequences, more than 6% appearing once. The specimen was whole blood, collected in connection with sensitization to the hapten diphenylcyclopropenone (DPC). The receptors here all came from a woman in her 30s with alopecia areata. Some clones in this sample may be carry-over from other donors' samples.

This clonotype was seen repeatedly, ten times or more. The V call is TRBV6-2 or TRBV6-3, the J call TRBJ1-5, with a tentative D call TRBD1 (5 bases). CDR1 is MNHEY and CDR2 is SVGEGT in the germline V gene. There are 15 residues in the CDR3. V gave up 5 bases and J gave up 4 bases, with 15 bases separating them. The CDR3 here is CASSAPGPQNQPQHF. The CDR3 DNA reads TGTGCCAGCAGTGCTCCGGGACCGCAGAATCAGCCCCAGCATTTT.

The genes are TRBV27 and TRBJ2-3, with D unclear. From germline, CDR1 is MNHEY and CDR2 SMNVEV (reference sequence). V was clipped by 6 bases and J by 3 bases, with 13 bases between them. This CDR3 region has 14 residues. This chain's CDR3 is CASRLRSTTDTQYF. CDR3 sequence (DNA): TGTGCCAGCAGATTAAGGAGTACGACAGATACGCAGTATTTT.

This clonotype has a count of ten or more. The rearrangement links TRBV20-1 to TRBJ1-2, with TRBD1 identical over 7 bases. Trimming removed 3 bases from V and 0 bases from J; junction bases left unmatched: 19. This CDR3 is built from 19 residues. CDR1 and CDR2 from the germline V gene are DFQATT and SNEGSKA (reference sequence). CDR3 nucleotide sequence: TGCAGTGCTAGTTACGTGGACCCGGGACAGCTTCAAGCTAACTATGGCTACACCTTC. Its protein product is CSASYVDPGQLQANYGYTF.

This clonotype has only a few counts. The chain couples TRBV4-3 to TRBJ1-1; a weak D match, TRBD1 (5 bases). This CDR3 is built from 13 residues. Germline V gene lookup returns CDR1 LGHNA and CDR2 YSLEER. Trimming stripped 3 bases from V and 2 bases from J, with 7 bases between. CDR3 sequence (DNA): TGCGCCAGCAGCCATGACAGAAACACTGAAGCTTTCTTT. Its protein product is CASSHDRNTEAFF.

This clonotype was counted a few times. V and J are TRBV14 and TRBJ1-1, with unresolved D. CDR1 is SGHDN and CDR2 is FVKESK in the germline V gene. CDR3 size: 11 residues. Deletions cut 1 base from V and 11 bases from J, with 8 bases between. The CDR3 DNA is TGTGCCAGCAGCCAAGGGGAGTCGGCTTTCTTT. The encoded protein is CASSQGESAFF. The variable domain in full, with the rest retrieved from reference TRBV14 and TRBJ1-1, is EAGVTQFPSHSVIEKGQTVTLRCDPISGHDNLYWYRRVMGKEIKFLLHFVKESKQDESGMPNNRFLAERTGGTYSTLKVQPAELEDSGVYFCASSQGESAFFGQGTRLTVV.

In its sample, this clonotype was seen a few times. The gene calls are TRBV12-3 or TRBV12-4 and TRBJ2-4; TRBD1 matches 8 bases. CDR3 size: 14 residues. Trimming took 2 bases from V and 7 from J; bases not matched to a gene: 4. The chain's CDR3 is CASSLSGTGNIQYF. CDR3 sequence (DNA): TGTGCCAGCAGTTTATCCGGGACAGGCAACATTCAGTACTTC.

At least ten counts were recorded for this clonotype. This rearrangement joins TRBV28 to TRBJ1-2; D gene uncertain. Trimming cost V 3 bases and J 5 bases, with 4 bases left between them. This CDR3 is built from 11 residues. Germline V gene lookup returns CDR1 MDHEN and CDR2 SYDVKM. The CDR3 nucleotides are TGTGCCAGCAGTTTCGATTATGGCTACACCTTC. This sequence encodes CASSFDYGYTF.

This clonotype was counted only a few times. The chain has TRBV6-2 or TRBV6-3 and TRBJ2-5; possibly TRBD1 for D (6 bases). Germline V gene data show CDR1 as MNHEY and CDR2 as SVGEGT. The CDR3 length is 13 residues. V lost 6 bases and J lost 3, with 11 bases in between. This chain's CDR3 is CASRPWTEETQYF. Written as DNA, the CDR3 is TGTGCCAGCAGACCTTGGACAGAAGAGACCCAGTACTTC.

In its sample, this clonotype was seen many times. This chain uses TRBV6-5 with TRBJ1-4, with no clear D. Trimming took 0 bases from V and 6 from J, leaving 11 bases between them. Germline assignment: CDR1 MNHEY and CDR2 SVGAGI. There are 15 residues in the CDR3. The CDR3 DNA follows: TGTGCCAGCAGTTACTCGGCAGGTTTGGATGAAAAACTGTTTTTT. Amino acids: CASSYSAGLDEKLFF.

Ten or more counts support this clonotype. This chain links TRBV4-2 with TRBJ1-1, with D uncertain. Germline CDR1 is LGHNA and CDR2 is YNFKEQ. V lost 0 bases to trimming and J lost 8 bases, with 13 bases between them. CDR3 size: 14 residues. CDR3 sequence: CASSQDRRQREAFF. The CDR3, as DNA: TGTGCCAGCAGCCAAGATAGGAGGCAGCGGGAAGCTTTCTTT.

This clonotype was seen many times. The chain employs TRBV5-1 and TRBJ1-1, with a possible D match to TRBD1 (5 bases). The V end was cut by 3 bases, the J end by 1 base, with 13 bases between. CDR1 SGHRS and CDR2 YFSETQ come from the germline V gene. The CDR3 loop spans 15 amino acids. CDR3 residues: CASSWEGLGNTEAFF. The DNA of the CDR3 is TGCGCCAGCAGCTGGGAGGGACTTGGGAACACTGAAGCTTTCTTT.

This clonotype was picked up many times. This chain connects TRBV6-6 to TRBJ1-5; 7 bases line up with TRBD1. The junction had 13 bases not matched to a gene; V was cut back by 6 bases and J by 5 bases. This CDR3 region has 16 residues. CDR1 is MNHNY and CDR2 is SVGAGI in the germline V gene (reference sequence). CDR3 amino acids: CASSRPKGGEDQPQHF. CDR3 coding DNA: TGTGCCAGCAGCCGGCCGAAAGGGGGCGAAGATCAGCCCCAGCATTTT.

The CDR3: CASMVGQESGYTF. Here the CDR3 DNA reads TGTGCCAGCATGGTGGGACAGGAAAGCGGCTACACCTTC. The rearrangement joins TRBV2 to TRBJ1-2, with 8 bases that match TRBD1. J gave up 8 bases and V 7 bases, and 9 bases lay outside the gene matches. The germline V gene encodes CDR1 SNHLY and CDR2 FYNNEI. CDR3 length: 13 residues. The full variable domain, rest sourced from reference TRBV2 and TRBJ1-2, is EPEVTQTPSHQVTQMGQEVILRCVPISNHLYFYWYRQILGQKVEFLVSFYNNEISEKSEIFDDQFSVERPDGSNFTLKIRSTKLEDSAMYFCASMVGQESGYTFGSGTRLTVV.

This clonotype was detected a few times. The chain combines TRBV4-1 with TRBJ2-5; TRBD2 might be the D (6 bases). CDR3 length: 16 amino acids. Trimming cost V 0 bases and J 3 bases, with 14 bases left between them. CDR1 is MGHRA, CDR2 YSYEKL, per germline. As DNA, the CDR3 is TGCGCCAGCAGCCAAGATTGGCCCAGGGAGGAAGAGACCCAGTACTTC. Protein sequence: CASSQDWPREEETQYF.

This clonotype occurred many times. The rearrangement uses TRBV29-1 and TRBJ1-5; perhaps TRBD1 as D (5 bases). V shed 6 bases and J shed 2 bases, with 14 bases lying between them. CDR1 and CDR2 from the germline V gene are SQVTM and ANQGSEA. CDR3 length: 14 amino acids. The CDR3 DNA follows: TGCAGCGTGAAGGAGGGGCCTGGCAATCAGCCCCAGCATTTT. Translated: CSVKEGPGNQPQHF.

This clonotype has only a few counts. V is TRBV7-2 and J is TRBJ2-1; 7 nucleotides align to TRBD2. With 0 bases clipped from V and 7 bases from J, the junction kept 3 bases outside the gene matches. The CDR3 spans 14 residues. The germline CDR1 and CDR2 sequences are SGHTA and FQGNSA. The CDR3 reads CASSLARGGNEQFF. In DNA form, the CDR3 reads TGTGCCAGCAGCTTAGCCCGCGGGGGAAATGAGCAGTTCTTC.

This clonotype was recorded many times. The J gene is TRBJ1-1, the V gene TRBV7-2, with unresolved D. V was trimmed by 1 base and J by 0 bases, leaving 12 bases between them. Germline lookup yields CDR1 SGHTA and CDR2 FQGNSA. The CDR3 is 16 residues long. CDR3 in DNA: TGTGCCAGCAGCTTAGATCGGACCTCCATGAACACTGAAGCTTTCTTT. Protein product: CASSLDRTSMNTEAFF.